These T cell receptor beta chains were read from a single sample in a study of T cells in Graves' hyperthyroidism and ophthalmopathy. MiXCR, run by TCRdb on the multiplex PCR reads, gives a single entry per CDR3 protein. The table shows roughly 800,000 distinct CDR3 sequences, with around 38% occurring only once. The material sequenced was blood. These receptors originate from a man aged 18-30 years with Graves' hyperthyroidism. Each CDR3 is given with its conserved first and last residue. D genes are given only for firm matches. Clone sizes are given selectively: once, few, many, or a class where the clone is expanded.

>-|TRBJ1-1|TRBV9|few
CASSLGTGAYTEAFF
TGTGCCAGCAGCCTTGGGACGGGAGCATACACTGAAGCTTTCTTT
>-|TRBJ1-3|TRBV19|many
CASSQFPGNTIYF
TGTGCCAGTAGTCAATTCCCTGGAAACACCATATATTTT
>TRBD2|TRBJ2-2|TRBV5-1|few
CASSDTLAGGSGELFF
TGCGCCAGCAGCGATACACTAGCGGGAGGCTCAGGGGAGCTGTTTTTT
>-|TRBJ1-5|TRBV9|-
CASSVDYGGPQHF
TGTGCCAGCAGCGTAGATTATGGCGGGCCCCAGCATTTT
>-|TRBJ1-6|TRBV3-1|-
CASSQASADTLHF
TGTGCCAGCAGCCAAGCGTCAGCAGACACCCTCCACTTT
>-|TRBJ2-2|TRBV7-8|-
CASSSSQSGAPGELFF
TGTGCCAGCAGCTCAAGCCAATCTGGGGCTCCAGGGGAGCTGTTTTTT
>-|TRBJ2-7|TRBV7-9|many
CASSKDTSPYEQYF
TGTGCCAGCAGCAAGGACACTTCGCCCTACGAGCAGTACTTC
>-|TRBJ1-5|TRBV6-1|-
CASSSLGAGGNQPQHF
TGTGCCAGCAGCTCCCTCGGGGCAGGGGGCAATCAGCCCCAGCATTTT
>-|TRBJ1-6|TRBV7-9|many
CASSLFPSPLHF
TGTGCCAGCAGCTTATTTCCTTCACCCCTCCACTTT
>TRBD1|TRBJ2-7|TRBV27|-
CASSLSIGTGLDEQYF
TGTGCCAGCAGTTTATCGATAGGGACAGGGCTTGACGAGCAGTACTTC
>-|TRBJ1-4|TRBV7-3|-
CASSQDHKGLDEKLFF
TGCGCCAGCAGCCAAGATCACAAGGGGCTCGATGAAAAACTGTTTTTT
>TRBD1|TRBJ2-7|TRBV7-2|-
CASSRDRGWQYF
TGTGCCAGCAGCAGGGACAGGGGATGGCAGTACTTC
>-|TRBJ1-3|TRBV5-1|-
CASSADADSGNTIYF
TGCGCCAGCAGCGCGGACGCCGACTCTGGAAACACCATATATTTT
>-|TRBJ2-7|TRBV20-1|few
CSASTQGPYEQYF
TGCAGTGCTAGTACGCAGGGGCCCTACGAGCAGTACTTC
>TRBD1|TRBJ1-5|TRBV12-3/TRBV12-4|few
CASSAADRALGQPQHF
TGTGCCAGCAGCGCCGCGGACAGGGCGTTGGGTCAGCCCCAGCATTTT
>-|TRBJ2-2|TRBV9|-
CASSGITEHTGELFF
TGTGCCAGCAGCGGTATTACAGAGCACACCGGGGAGCTGTTTTTT
>TRBD1|TRBJ1-2|TRBV29-1|many
CSVEDGRQGNYGYTF
TGCAGCGTTGAAGATGGGAGACAGGGAAACTATGGCTACACCTTC
>-|TRBJ1-2|TRBV5-1|many
CASSSAVGGGNGYTF
TGCGCCAGCAGCTCAGCTGTGGGGGGAGGAAATGGCTACACCTTC
>-|TRBJ1-1|TRBV5-1|few
CASSVRTDITEAFF
TGCGCCAGCAGCGTGAGGACTGATATCACTGAAGCTTTCTTT
>-|TRBJ2-7|TRBV20-1|few
CSASPNLYEQYF
TGCAGTGCTAGCCCTAACCTCTACGAGCAGTACTTC
>TRBD2|TRBJ2-7|TRBV13|few
CASSRISGGDYEQYF
TGTGCCAGCAGCCGGATTAGCGGGGGGGACTACGAGCAGTACTTC
>TRBD1|TRBJ1-5|TRBV19|-
CATNVRGQQPQHF
TGTGCTACCAATGTGAGGGGGCAACAGCCCCAGCATTTT
>TRBD1|TRBJ1-1|TRBV6-1|few
CASRPRAEGATFF
TGTGCCAGCAGGCCCCGCGCTGAGGGGGCGACTTTCTTT
>-|TRBJ2-7|TRBV15|many
CATSRDLTGGLDEQYF
TGTGCCACCAGCAGAGATTTGACAGGTGGTCTAGACGAGCAGTACTTC
>TRBD2|TRBJ2-7|TRBV20-1|-
CSAITSGARGDEQYF
TGCAGTGCTATTACTAGCGGGGCCAGGGGGGACGAGCAGTACTTC
>-|TRBJ1-5|TRBV24-1|-
CASSMGRNQPQHF
TGTGCCAGCAGTATGGGGCGCAACCAGCCCCAGCATTTT
>TRBD2|TRBJ2-5|TRBV7-2|few
CASSFLAGVYQETQYF
TGTGCCAGCAGCTTTTTAGCGGGAGTTTACCAAGAGACCCAGTACTTC
>TRBD1|TRBJ1-1|TRBV25-1|many
CASSETGVHMNTEAFF
TGTGCCAGCAGTGAGACAGGGGTCCACATGAACACTGAAGCTTTCTTT
>-|TRBJ1-1|TRBV9|many
CASSVDGNPATEAFF
TGTGCCAGCAGCGTAGACGGGAACCCCGCCACTGAAGCTTTCTTT
>-|TRBJ2-7|TRBV4-1|few
CASSQEQGLYEQYF
TGCGCCAGCAGCCAAGAGCAGGGCCTCTACGAGCAGTACTTC
>-|TRBJ1-5|TRBV19|-
CASNPTRVQTNQPQHF
TGTGCCAGTAACCCGACCCGGGTTCAAACCAATCAGCCCCAGCATTTT
>-|TRBJ1-6|TRBV19|many
CASSLRRDNSPLHF
TGTGCCAGTAGTCTGAGACGGGATAATTCACCCCTCCACTTT
>TRBD1|TRBJ1-5|TRBV29-1|-
CSVEGGGTGGQPQHF
TGCAGCGTTGAAGGGGGAGGCACAGGGGGTCAGCCCCAGCATTTT
>-|TRBJ1-5|TRBV19|many
CARVERATGVNQPQHF
TGTGCCAGGGTCGAAAGGGCGACAGGAGTCAATCAGCCCCAGCATTTT
>-|TRBJ2-7|TRBV20-1|few
CSARASLSYEQYF
TGCAGTGCTAGGGCCAGCCTCTCCTACGAGCAGTACTTC
>-|TRBJ2-5|TRBV7-3|many
CASSPAARETQYF
TGTGCCAGCAGCCCCGCCGCCCGAGAGACCCAGTACTTC
>-|TRBJ1-1|TRBV19|many
CASWVTPRAAFF
TGTGCCAGTTGGGTCACCCCCCGAGCAGCTTTCTTT
>-|TRBJ2-7|TRBV6-6|-
CASTIQGIGSYEQYF
TGTGCCAGCACTATACAGGGAATCGGGTCCTACGAGCAGTACTTC
>-|TRBJ1-4|TRBV2|-
CASSDRRGRGTEKLFF
TGTGCCAGCAGTGATAGACGGGGAAGGGGCACTGAAAAACTGTTTTTT
>TRBD2|TRBJ2-7|TRBV7-2|few
CASSTRSGGSYEQYF
TGTGCCAGTAGTACCAGGAGCGGGGGGTCCTACGAGCAGTACTTC
>-|TRBJ2-7|TRBV29-1|once
CSLAERSSYEQYF
TGCAGCTTGGCCGAGCGGAGCTCCTACGAGCAGTACTTC
>TRBD1|TRBJ2-7|TRBV5-6|-
CASSRNAGTGPYEQYF
TGTGCCAGCAGCAGGAACGCCGGGACAGGACCCTACGAGCAGTACTTC
>-|TRBJ1-4|TRBV12-3/TRBV12-4|many
CASVRGSNEKLFF
TGTGCCAGCGTGAGAGGGAGTAATGAAAAACTGTTTTTT
>-|TRBJ2-2|TRBV24-1|-
CATSESGVPTGELFF
TGTGCCACCAGTGAGTCAGGGGTCCCGACCGGGGAGCTGTTTTTT
>TRBD1|TRBJ1-2|TRBV20-1|-
CSASRGQYGYTF
TGCAGTGCTAGCAGGGGGCAGTATGGCTACACCTTC
>TRBD1|TRBJ2-2|TRBV7-2|few
CAISHRGHTGELFF
TGTGCCATCTCGCACAGGGGCCACACCGGGGAGCTGTTTTTT
>TRBD1|TRBJ1-5|TRBV2|many
CASSENRGRQPQHF
TGTGCCAGCAGTGAGAACAGGGGACGACAGCCCCAGCATTTT
>TRBD1|TRBJ1-2|TRBV7-2|-
CASVSYRGRLYGYTF
TGTGCCAGCGTCTCGTACAGGGGGCGCCTCTATGGCTACACCTTC
>-|TRBJ2-2|TRBV12-3/TRBV12-4|-
CASRPREEELFF
TGTGCCAGCAGGCCAAGAGAGGAGGAGCTGTTTTTT
>TRBD1|TRBJ1-1|TRBV19|many
CASSWGAGTDTEAFF
TGTGCCAGTAGTTGGGGAGCGGGGACAGACACTGAAGCTTTCTTT
>-|TRBJ1-5|TRBV19|many
CASSIGRPGQPQHF
TGTGCCAGTAGTATAGGTCGACCGGGTCAGCCCCAGCATTTT
>-|TRBJ2-2|TRBV5-1|-
CASHIGGSNTGELFF
TGCGCCAGCCACATCGGAGGGTCGAACACCGGGGAGCTGTTTTTT
>-|TRBJ2-5|TRBV2|-
CASSDLLPGLQETQYF
TGTGCCAGCAGTGACCTCCTACCGGGACTTCAAGAGACCCAGTACTTC
>-|TRBJ2-7|TRBV20-1|-
CSARSLTPEQYF
TGCAGTGCTAGAAGTCTTACCCCCGAGCAGTACTTC